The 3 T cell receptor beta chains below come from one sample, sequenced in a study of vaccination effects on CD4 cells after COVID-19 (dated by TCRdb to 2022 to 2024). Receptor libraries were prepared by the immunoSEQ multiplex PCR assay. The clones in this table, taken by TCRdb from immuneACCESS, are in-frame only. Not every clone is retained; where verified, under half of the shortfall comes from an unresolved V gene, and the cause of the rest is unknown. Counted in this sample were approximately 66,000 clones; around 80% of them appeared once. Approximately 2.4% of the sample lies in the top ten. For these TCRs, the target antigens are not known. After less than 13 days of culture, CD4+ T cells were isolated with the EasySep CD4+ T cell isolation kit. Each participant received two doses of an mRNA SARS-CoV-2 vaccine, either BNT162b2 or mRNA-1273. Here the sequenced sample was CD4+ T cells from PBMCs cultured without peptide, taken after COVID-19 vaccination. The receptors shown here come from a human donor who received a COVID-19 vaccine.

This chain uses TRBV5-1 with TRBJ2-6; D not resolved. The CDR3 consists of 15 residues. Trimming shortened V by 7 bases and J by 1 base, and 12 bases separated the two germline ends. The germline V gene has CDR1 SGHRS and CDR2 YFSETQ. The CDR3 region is CASHNGKSGANVLTF. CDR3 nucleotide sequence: TGCGCCAGCCATAATGGCAAATCTGGGGCCAACGTCCTGACTTTC.

CDR3 amino acids: CASRQGRESNQPQHF. The CDR3 nucleotides read TGTGCCAGTAGGCAGGGAAGGGAAAGCAATCAGCCCCAGCATTTT. The V call is TRBV19, the J call TRBJ1-5; a weak D match, TRBD1 (5 bases). Germline assignment: CDR1 LNHDA and CDR2 SQIVND (reference sequence). With 6 bases removed from V and 1 base from J, the gap between germline ends came to 13 bases. This CDR3 comprises 15 residues.

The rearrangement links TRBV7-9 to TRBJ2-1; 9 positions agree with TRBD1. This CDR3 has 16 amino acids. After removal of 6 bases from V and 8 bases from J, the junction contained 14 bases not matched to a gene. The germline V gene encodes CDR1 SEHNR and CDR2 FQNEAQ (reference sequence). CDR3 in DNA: TGTGCCAGCAGGCGACAGGGGGAGAGGGTAGAGGATGAGCAGTTCTTC. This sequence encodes CASRRQGERVEDEQFF.